A single sample is the source of the 10 T cell receptor beta chains below, sequenced in a study of blood T cell repertoires in COVID-19. Here immunoSEQ multiplex PCR was the method, and the copy in TCRdb shows in-frame clones only, minus some. The data contain around 140,000 clones, about 90% of them singletons. The source material was peripheral blood. These receptors all come from a woman in her fifties or sixties with acute or convalescent COVID-19.

This clone occurred once. The rearrangement uses TRBV6-5 and TRBJ2-7, with a possible D match to TRBD2 (5 bases). V was trimmed by 8 bases and J by 3 bases, leaving 17 bases between them. The CDR3 runs 14 residues. Germline V CDR1 and CDR2: MNHEY, SVGAGI. CDR3 DNA sequence: TGTGCCAGCTTTCTTGATCTAAGCGGCTACGAGCAGTACTTC. The encoded protein is CASFLDLSGYEQYF.

The chain uses TRBV19 and TRBJ2-3; 12 bases are a match to TRBD2. CDR3 length: 15 residues. The ends lost 5 bases at V and 4 bases at J; junction bases unmatched: 4. The germline CDR1 and CDR2 sequences are LNHDA and SQIVND (reference sequence). CDR3 DNA sequence: TGTGCCAGTAGTCCCTCTAGCGGGGGGGCAGATACGCAGTATTTT. Protein: CASSPSSGGADTQYF.

The rearrangement links TRBV6-5 to TRBJ1-2, with D possibly TRBD1 on 5 matching bases. Germline assignment: CDR1 MNHEY and CDR2 SVGAGI. The CDR3 spans 14 residues. V was pared by 7 bases and J by 1 base, with 13 bases between. CDR3 sequence reads: CASTRAGHNYGYTF. The CDR3 region has the DNA TGTGCCAGCACCCGGGCGGGGCATAACTATGGCTACACCTTC.

This clone was picked up one time. The J gene is TRBJ2-7, the V gene TRBV7-2, with 7 bases identical to TRBD2. Germline values: CDR1 SGHTA, CDR2 FQGNSA. The CDR3 extends over 16 amino acids. V dropped 1 base and J dropped 4; count of bases not matched to a gene: 10. The CDR3 loop reads CASSLVSGTQPYEQYF. Here the CDR3 DNA reads TGTGCCAGCAGCTTAGTCAGCGGGACCCAACCGTACGAGCAGTACTTC.

The chain couples TRBV28 to TRBJ1-1; 8 bases are shared with TRBD1. J gave up 0 bases and V 5 bases, and 5 bases lay outside the gene matches. This CDR3 region has 15 residues. CDR1 and CDR2 (germline): MDHEN, SYDVKM. The CDR3 loop is CASSPPGQVNTEAFF. The CDR3 DNA sequence: TGTGCCAGCAGTCCACCGGGACAGGTGAACACTGAAGCTTTCTTT.

This chain uses TRBV5-1 with TRBJ1-1; D might be TRBD1 (5 bases). Trimming removed 4 bases at V and 3 bases at J, with 16 bases between. Germline CDR1 and CDR2: SGHRS and YFSETQ. This CDR3 region has 15 residues. This chain's CDR3 is CASSTGGVMYTEAFF. CDR3 in DNA: TGCGCCAGCAGCACCGGAGGGGTGATGTACACTGAAGCTTTCTTT.

V and J are TRBV18 and TRBJ1-1; possible D gene TRBD1, 5 bases. In germline, CDR1 is KGHSH, CDR2 LQKENI. Trimming took off 3 bases at V and 6 bases at J, with 8 bases between the two ends. The CDR3 is 12 amino acids. The CDR3 region is CASSPEGAEAFF. The CDR3 coding sequence is TGTGCCAGCTCACCGGAAGGGGCTGAAGCTTTCTTT.

This clone was seen only once. The chain is built from TRBV6-2 or TRBV6-3 and TRBJ1-1; the D gene is possibly TRBD1 (6 bases). Germline V gene sequence: CDR1 MNHEY, CDR2 SVGEGT. The V end lost 2 bases, the J end lost 7 bases, and 14 bases lay between the germline ends. The CDR3 loop spans 14 amino acids. The CDR3 protein is CASSYGGGQFEAFF. The DNA of the CDR3 is TGTGCCAGCAGTTACGGAGGCGGACAGTTTGAAGCTTTCTTT.

The V gene is TRBV12-3 or TRBV12-4, the J gene TRBJ2-2; the D is unclear. Trimming left V 4 bases short and J 4 bases short, with 4 bases between. CDR3 length: 12 amino acids. This CDR3 is CASSSSTGELFF. CDR3 DNA sequence: TGTGCCAGCAGTTCCAGCACCGGGGAGCTGTTTTTT.

This clone was picked up one time. This chain links TRBV7-2 with TRBJ2-1, with D possibly being TRBD1 (5 bases). The CDR3 is 16 amino acids. Germline V CDR1 and CDR2: SGHTA, FQGNSA. The ends were cut back, 1 base at V and 4 bases at J, with 14 bases in the middle. The CDR3 spells CASSLGGGALYNEQFF. In DNA, the CDR3 is TGTGCCAGCAGCTTAGGGGGTGGGGCGTTATACAATGAGCAGTTCTTC.